This TCR beta chain was sequenced during a study of T cell repertoires in cytomegalovirus infection. Across the study: HLA-C-restricted CMV epitopes, recently identified, and well-studied HLA-B-restricted ones were used by the study. Matching HLA type and CMV infection were both indicated by public TCR beta signatures.

MiXCR was run by TCRdb on the reads, yielding one entry per CDR3 protein. The sample has a few hundred thousand distinct CDR3 sequences; under 35% are singletons. The CDR3 spans 13 residues. Germline V gene lookup returns CDR1 SQVTM and CDR2 ANQGSEA. The V gene end was trimmed by 8 bases and the J gene end by 6 bases; junction bases not matched to a gene: 11. In this sample, this clonotype turned up a few times. As yet, its antigen is unknown. The rearrangement uses TRBV29-1 and TRBJ2-7; 9 bases line up with TRBD1. This receptor was identified in a human donor in good health (CMV status not recorded). Some clones in this sample may be carry-over from other donors' samples. Specimen: cultured PBMCs, collected from culture after CMV antigen stimulation. The CDR3: CSIARTGDGEQYF. The CDR3 nucleotides read TGCAGCATAGCGCGGACAGGGGACGGCGAGCAGTACTTC.